These 2 T cell receptor beta chains came from one sample sequenced in a study of beta chain features in type 1 diabetes. The whole isolated RNA underwent reverse transcription, so sequencing captured expressed TCRB transcripts. The repertoire was sequenced with immunoSEQ multiplex PCR; TCRdb's copy has only in-frame clones and lacks some. The data contain about 620,000 clones, around 15% of them singletons. The sequencing input was naive CD4+ T cells from blood. Every receptor here comes from a man aged 18 to 35 in good health.

This clone was seen a handful of times. The chain couples TRBV11-2 to TRBJ2-7; TRBD2 matches 8 bases. Germline V CDR1 and CDR2: SGHAT, FQNNGV. V was clipped by 5 bases and J by 7 bases; unmatched bases: 13. CDR3 length: 15 amino acids. The CDR3 here is CASSPNSGTREEQYF. DNA of the CDR3: TGTGCCAGCAGCCCTAATAGCGGGACCAGGGAAGAGCAGTACTTC.

This clone was observed a handful of times. Other DNA sequences within the sample encode an identical CDR3. The chain employs TRBV30 and TRBJ1-5; D unresolved. The CDR3 is 13 residues long. Germline V gives CDR1 GTSNPN, CDR2 SVGIG (reference sequence). V was trimmed by 0 bases and J by 1 base, leaving 4 bases between them. CDR3 sequence reads: CAWSVNSNQPQHF. The CDR3 nucleotides are TGTGCCTGGAGTGTAAACAGCAATCAGCCCCAGCATTTT.